This T cell receptor (beta chain) was sequenced during a study of T cells after yellow fever vaccination. About the research overall: Fractions containing few cells were prepared with SMART-Seq v4 Ultra Low Input. Study-wide findings and caveats: Weaker overall, the secondary response nonetheless peaked faster (day 5 versus 15). A limited proportion of clonotypes was detected within both the CD4 and CD8 compartments.

TCRdb used MiXCR to reprocess the 5' RACE reads, holding one entry per CDR3 protein. The profile covers a few hundred thousand distinct CDR3 sequences, with roughly a sixth appearing a single time and about 18% taken by the ten largest. This CDR3 is built from 14 residues. With V trimmed by 3 bases and J by 9 bases, 7 bases remained unmatched. Per germline, CDR1 SGDLS and CDR2 YYNGEE. A word on this clonotype: Its antigen is not known.

The material was PBMCs, obtained about 5 days after the first yellow fever vaccination. This chain joins TRBV9 and TRBJ2-4; TRBD1 matches at 9 bases. This TCR was recovered from a man younger than 35 who received the YFV17D yellow fever vaccine. In DNA form, the CDR3 reads TGTGCCAGCAGCGGCAAGGGACAGGGTACCATTCAGTACTTC. It translates to CASSGKGQGTIQYF.